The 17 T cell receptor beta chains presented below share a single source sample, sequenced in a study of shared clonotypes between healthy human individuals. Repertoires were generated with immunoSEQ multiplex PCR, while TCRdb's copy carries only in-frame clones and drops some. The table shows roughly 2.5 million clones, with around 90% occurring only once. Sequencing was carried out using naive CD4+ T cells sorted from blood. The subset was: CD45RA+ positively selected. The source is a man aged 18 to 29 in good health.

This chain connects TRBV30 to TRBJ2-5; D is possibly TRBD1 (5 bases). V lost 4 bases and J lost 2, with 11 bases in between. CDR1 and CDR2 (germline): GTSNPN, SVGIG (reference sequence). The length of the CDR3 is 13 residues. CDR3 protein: CAWNSGYQETQYF. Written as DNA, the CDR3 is TGTGCCTGGAATTCAGGGTATCAAGAGACCCAGTACTTC.

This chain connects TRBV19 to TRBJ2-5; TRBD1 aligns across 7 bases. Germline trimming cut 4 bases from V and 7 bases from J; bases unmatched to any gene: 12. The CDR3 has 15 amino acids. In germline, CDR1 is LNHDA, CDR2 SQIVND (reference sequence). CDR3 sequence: CASSTGTEPSRTQYF. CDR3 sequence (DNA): TGTGCCAGTAGTACCGGGACAGAGCCTTCAAGGACCCAGTACTTC.

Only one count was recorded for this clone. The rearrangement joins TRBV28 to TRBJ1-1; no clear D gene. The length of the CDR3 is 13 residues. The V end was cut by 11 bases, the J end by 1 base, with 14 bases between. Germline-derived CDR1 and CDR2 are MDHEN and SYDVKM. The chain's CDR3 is CAVCRRPNTEAFF. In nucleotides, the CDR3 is TGTGCCGTGTGCCGCCGCCCGAACACTGAAGCTTTCTTT.

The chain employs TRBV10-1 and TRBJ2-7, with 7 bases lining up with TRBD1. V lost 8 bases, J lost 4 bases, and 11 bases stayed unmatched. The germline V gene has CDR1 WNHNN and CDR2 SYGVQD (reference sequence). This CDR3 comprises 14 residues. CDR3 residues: CASLLRTGLYEQYF. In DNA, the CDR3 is TGCGCCAGCCTCCTGCGGACAGGACTGTACGAGCAGTACTTC.

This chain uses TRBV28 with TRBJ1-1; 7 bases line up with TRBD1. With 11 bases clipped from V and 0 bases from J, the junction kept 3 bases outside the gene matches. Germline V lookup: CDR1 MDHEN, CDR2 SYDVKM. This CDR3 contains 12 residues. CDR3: CASGQLNTEAFF. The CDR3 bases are TGTGCCTCGGGACAGTTGAACACTGAAGCTTTCTTT. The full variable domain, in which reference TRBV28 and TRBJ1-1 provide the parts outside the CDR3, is DVKVTQSSRYLVKRTGEKVFLECVQDMDHENMFWYRQDPGLGLRLIYFSYDVKMKEKGDIPEGYSVSREKKERFSLILESASTNQTSMYLCASGQLNTEAFFGQGTRLTVV.

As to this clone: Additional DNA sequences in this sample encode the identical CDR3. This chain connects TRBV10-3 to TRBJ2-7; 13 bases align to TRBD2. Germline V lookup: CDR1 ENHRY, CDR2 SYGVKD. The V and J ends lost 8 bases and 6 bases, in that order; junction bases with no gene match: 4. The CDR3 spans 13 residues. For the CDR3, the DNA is TGTGCCATCTCTGGACTAGCGGGAGTCGAGCAGTACTTC. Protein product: CAISGLAGVEQYF.

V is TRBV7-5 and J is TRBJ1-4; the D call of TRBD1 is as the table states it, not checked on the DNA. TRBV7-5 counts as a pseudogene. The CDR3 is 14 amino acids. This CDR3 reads CARREDRGGEKLFF. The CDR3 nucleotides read TGTGCCAGAAGAGAGGACAGGGGCGGTGAAAAACTGTTTTTT.

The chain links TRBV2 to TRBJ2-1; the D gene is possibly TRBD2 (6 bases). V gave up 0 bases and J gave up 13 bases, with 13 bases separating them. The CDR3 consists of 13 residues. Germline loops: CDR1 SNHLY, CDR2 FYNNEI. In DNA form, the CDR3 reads TGTGCCAGCAGTGAAGCAGACTGGGGGGTACAGTTCTTC. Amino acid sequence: CASSEADWGVQFF.

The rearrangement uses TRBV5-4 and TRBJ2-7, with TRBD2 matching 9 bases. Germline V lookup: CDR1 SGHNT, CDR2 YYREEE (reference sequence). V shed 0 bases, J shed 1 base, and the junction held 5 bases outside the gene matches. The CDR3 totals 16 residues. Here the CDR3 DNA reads TGTGCCAGCAGCTTGGACGGCGGGAGGGGTTCCTACGAGCAGTACTTC. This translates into CASSLDGGRGSYEQYF. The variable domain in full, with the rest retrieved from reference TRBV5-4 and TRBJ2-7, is ETGVTQSPTHLIKTRGQQVTLRCSSQSGHNTVSWYQQALGQGPQFIFQYYREEENGRGNFPPRFSGLQFPNYSSELNVNALELDDSALYLCASSLDGGRGSYEQYFGPGTRLTVT.

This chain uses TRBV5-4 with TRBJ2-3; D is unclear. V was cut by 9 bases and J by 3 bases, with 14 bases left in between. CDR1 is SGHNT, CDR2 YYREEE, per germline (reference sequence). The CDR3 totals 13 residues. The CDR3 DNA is TGTGCCACCAGAACAGATGTTACAGATACGCAGTATTTT. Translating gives CATRTDVTDTQYF.

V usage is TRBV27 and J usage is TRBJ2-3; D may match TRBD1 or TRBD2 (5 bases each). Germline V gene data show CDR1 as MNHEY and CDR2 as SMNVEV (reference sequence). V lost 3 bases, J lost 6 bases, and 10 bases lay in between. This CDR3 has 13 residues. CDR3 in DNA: TGTGCCAGCAGTTTGGGAGCAGGGGATACGCAGTATTTT. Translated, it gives CASSLGAGDTQYF.

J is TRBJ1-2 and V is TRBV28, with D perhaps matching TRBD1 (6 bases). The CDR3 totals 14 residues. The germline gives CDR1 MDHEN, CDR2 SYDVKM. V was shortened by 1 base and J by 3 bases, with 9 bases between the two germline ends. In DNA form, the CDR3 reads TGTGCCAGCAGTTTATCAGGGGCTCACTATGGCTACACCTTC. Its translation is CASSLSGAHYGYTF.

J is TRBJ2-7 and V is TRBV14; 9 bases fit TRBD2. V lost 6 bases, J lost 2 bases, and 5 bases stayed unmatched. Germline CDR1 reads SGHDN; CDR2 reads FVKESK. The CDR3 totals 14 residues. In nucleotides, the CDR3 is TGTGCCAGCAGTGCTAGCGGGAACACCTACGAGCAGTACTTC. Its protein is CASSASGNTYEQYF.

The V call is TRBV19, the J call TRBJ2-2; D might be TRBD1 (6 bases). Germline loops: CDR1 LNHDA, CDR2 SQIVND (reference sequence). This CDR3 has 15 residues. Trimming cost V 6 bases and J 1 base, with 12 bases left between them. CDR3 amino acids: CASSQGGKNTGELFF. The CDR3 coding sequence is TGTGCCAGTAGCCAAGGGGGAAAGAACACCGGGGAGCTGTTTTTT.

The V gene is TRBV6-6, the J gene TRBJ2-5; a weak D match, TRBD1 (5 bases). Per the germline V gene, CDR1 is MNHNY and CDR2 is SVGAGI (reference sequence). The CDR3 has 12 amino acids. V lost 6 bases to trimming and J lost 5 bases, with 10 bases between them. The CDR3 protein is CASSDSSETQYF. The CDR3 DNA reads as TGTGCCAGCAGCGACAGTAGTGAGACCCAGTACTTC.

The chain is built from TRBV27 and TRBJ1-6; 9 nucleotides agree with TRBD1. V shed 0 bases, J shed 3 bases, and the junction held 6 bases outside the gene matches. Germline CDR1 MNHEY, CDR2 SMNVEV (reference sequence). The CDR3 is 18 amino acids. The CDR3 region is CASSLSRDRVVYNSPLHF. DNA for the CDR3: TGTGCCAGCAGTTTATCGAGGGACAGGGTTGTCTATAATTCACCCCTCCACTTT.

The CDR3 region is CASRDSGGRNEQFF. The CDR3 DNA sequence: TGTGCCAGCAGGGATAGCGGGGGTAGGAATGAGCAGTTCTTC. The genes are TRBV6-1 and TRBJ2-1; 9 nucleotides match TRBD2. V was pared by 6 bases and J by 7 bases, with 7 bases of the junction left unmatched. The length of the CDR3 is 14 residues. CDR1 is MNHNS and CDR2 is SASEGT in the germline V gene.